This TCR beta chain was identified during a study of T cells after yellow fever vaccination (dated by TCRdb to the late 2010s). For the study in its entirety: The SMART-Seq v4 Ultra Low Input RNA kit was used to prepare libraries from fractions with low cell numbers. Two healthy male donors, one aged 18 to 30 and one aged 30 to 40 years, were included in the cohort. To track T-cell clones before and after primary and booster YFV17D yellow fever vaccination, bulk TCR alpha and beta repertoires were sequenced longitudinally. Blood was collected at multiple timepoints before and after primary and secondary immunization, and bulk PBMC replicates and cell subsets were isolated. Results the study describes overall, beyond this receptor: The secondary T-cell response was weaker than the primary response but faster, peaking on day 5 instead of day 15. Only two donors were included in the study, so the extent to which the findings can be generalized is limited. A small share of clonotypes occurred in both CD4 and CD8 compartments, likely arising from convergent recombination. Computational filtering was needed because FACS-sorted repertoires could contain abundant contaminating clonotypes from the bulk population. After the booster, most of the clones that had expanded following primary vaccination were detected again (96% of CD4 and 88% of CD8), which suggests that memory was broadly maintained.

This clonotype appeared a few times. Its antigen remains undetermined. No much larger clonotype is one base removed from it; base qualities were not supplied. The CDR3 goes from the cysteine to the phenylalanine over 14 residues. Of all the DNA, just the CDR3 is kept, 42 bases in frame from base 1. The germline V gene encodes CDR1 KGHDR and CDR2 SFDVKD. The germline V and J ends show losses of 5 bases and 4 bases respectively, and no gene match explains 4 bases of the junction. In the paper's terms, the treatment or condition label means: live attenuated yellow fever vaccine strain. PBMCs were isolated from peripheral blood using a standard Ficoll-Paque protocol. Dynabeads CD4 and CD8 positive selection kits were used to isolate the CD4 and CD8 T-cell fractions. RNA was extracted with TriZol from bulk PBMCs, CD4 and CD8 fractions, and dextramer-positive and dextramer-negative fractions. The data were produced on an Illumina NovaSeq 6000. TCR cDNA was made using 5'RACE template switching, a step that added a universal primer site and unique molecular identifiers. Priming of cDNA synthesis was performed from both the TCR alpha and TCR beta constant segments. Library amplification used two PCR steps, and the second PCR step added sample barcodes and sequencing adapters. Libraries were sequenced on Illumina HiSeq 2500 (2x100 bp) or NovaSeq (2x150 bp). As for the original processing: Demultiplexing of reads and collapsing into UMI consensus sequences were performed with MIGEC, and V(D)J alignment was carried out with MiXCR. Vaccine-responding clonotypes were identified with edgeR using replicate PBMC samples, with FDR below 0.01 and a log2 fold change above 5 up to day 15 being required. CD4 or CD8 identity was assigned to each bulk clonotype according to whether the clonotype was present at higher abundance in the sequenced CD4 repertoire or the sequenced CD8 repertoire. TCRdb trimmed the raw reads at Q25, called clones with MiXCR and kept productive beta chains. Rows matching on CDR3 protein sequence are summarized as one entry with the most common DNA and genes. TCRdb's processing, not the authors', yielded these V and J calls. The sample profile shows more than 300,000 distinct CDR3 sequences; around 10% of them were found once. The ten top clones hold 3.3% of the sample.

This TCR came from a man younger than 35 who received the YFV17D yellow fever vaccine. Specimen: CD4+ T cells sorted from PBMCs, collected 45 days after the yellow fever booster vaccination. This chain is built from TRBV24-1 and TRBJ1-1; TRBD1 matches 9 bases in the middle. The DNA sequence is TGTGCCACCAGTGGGGGGACAGGGACCACTGAAGCTTTCTTT. The translation is CATSGGTGTTEAFF.